A single sample gave rise to the 21 T cell receptor beta chains below, sequenced in a study of tissue T cells after allogeneic stem cell transplantation. Profiling relied on immunoSEQ multiplex PCR, and the TCRdb table lists in-frame clones only, not all of them. The repertoire consists of 20,000 to 25,000 clones, with approximately 70% occurring once and the leading ten covering 0.41%. Material: blood. These receptors all stem from a female BALB/c mouse in good health. Mouse MHC haplotype: H2-d.

Comments on this clone: The gene symbols are mouse symbols. The read ends 1 residue shy of where the CDR3 ends; the end is completed using the germline J gene. The chain employs TRBV13-2 and TRBJ2-4; D is undetermined. The CDR3 contains 16 residues. From germline, CDR1 is NNHNN and CDR2 SYGAGS (reference sequence). Between the trimmed V and J ends, which lost 0 bases and 0 bases, there was a span of 11 bases. Partial CDR3 DNA: TGTGCCAGCGGTGATGAGGCCAGGCCTAGTCAAAACACCTTGTAC. Translating it yields CASGDEARPSQNTLY. The full-length CDR3 reads as CASGDEARPSQNTLYF.

Concerning this clone: Any gene name here is a mouse gene name. Coverage ceases 1 residue before the CDR3 finishes, and the germline J gene fills in the end. This sequence joins TRBV24 and TRBJ2-5; the match to TRBD1 covers 7 bases. Trimming cost V 1 base and J 4 bases; bases outside gene matches: 2. Germline V lookup: CDR1 KGHTA, CDR2 FRNEEI. The CDR3 covers 14 residues. Here the CDR3 reads CASSLSDREDTQYF. The CDR3 bases that were read are TGTGCCAGCAGTCTGTCCGACAGGGAAGACACCCAGTAC.

In regard to this clone: The genes are named according to mouse. The read finishes 1 residue shy of the CDR3 end, and the germline J gene is used to complete it. This chain uses TRBV13-2 with TRBJ2-5; 8 bases align to TRBD2. This CDR3 contains 14 residues. The germline gives CDR1 NNHNN, CDR2 SYGAGS (reference sequence). The junction had 3 bases not matched to a gene; V was cut back by 2 bases and J by 4 bases. CDR3 protein: CASGELGAEDTQYF. The CDR3 bases that were read are TGTGCCAGCGGTGAACTGGGGGCGGAAGACACCCAGTAC.

This clone has a single count. Germline and genes here are mouse. The CDR3 is cut off 1 residue early in the read; its end comes from the germline J gene. The rearrangement uses TRBV13-1 and TRBJ2-5, with D uncertain. This CDR3 contains 14 residues. CDR1 is NSHNY, CDR2 SYGAGN, per germline. The V end lost 2 bases, the J end lost 2 bases, and 9 bases lay between the germline ends. The CDR3 DNA, read in part, is TGTGCCAGCAGTGAGCCGGGAATCCAAGACACCCAGTAC. Amino acids: CASSEPGIQDTQY. The entire CDR3 reads CASSEPGIQDTQYF.

Remarks on this clone: Each gene name is a mouse one. From the germline J gene comes the end of the CDR3, since the read stops 1 residue before it. The sample holds other DNA sequences that translate to the same CDR3. The rearrangement joins TRBV19 to TRBJ1-3, with D perhaps TRBD1 (6 bases). The V gene lost 1 base and the J gene lost 1 base, with 6 bases spanning the gap. Germline CDR1 FNHDT, CDR2 SITEND (reference sequence). The CDR3 loop spans 14 amino acids. The covered CDR3 bases are TGTGCCAGCAGTATAAGGGGGTCTGGAAATACGCTCTAT. Translation: CASSIRGSGNTLY. The whole CDR3 reads CASSIRGSGNTLYF.

With respect to this clone: Mouse names are used for the genes. The DNA ends 1 residue before the CDR3 does, and the rest of the CDR3 is filled in from the germline J gene. The chain carries TRBV5 and TRBJ1-3, with TRBD1 as a possible D gene (5 bases). The CDR3 spans 12 residues. CDR1 is LGHNA, CDR2 YNLKQL, per germline (reference sequence). Trimming took 3 bases from V and 9 from J, leaving 9 bases between them. CDR3 protein: CASSHREGTLYF. The CDR3 bases that were read are TGTGCCAGCAGCCACAGGGAAGGTACGCTCTAT.

This clone was seen more than once but under ten times. The gene names here belong to mouse. The missing CDR3 end, 1 residue past where the read stops, is filled in from the germline J gene. The J gene is TRBJ2-1, the V gene TRBV19; possibly TRBD1 for D (6 bases). The germline CDR1 and CDR2 sequences are FNHDT and SITEND (reference sequence). The V and J ends lost 2 bases and 0 bases respectively, with 9 bases between them. There are 15 residues in the CDR3. CDR3 DNA, as far as it was read: TGTGCCAGCAGTATTTCGGGACATAACTATGCTGAGCAGTTC. Amino acids: CASSISGHNYAEQF. In full, the CDR3 reads CASSISGHNYAEQFF.

In this sample, this clone turned up a few times. Gene names are the mouse ones. The CDR3 is cut off 1 residue early in the read; its end comes from the germline J gene. The chain employs TRBV20 and TRBJ1-4, with D possibly TRBD1 on 5 matching bases. The CDR3 totals 13 residues. Looked up from germline, CDR1 is GFQATS and CDR2 is STVNSAI. V gave up 0 bases and J gave up 3 bases, with 5 bases separating them. The CDR3 loop reads CGARDRANERLFF. The sequenced part of the CDR3 DNA is TGTGGTGCTAGGGACAGGGCCAACGAAAGATTATTT.

Only a few counts were recorded for this clone. All gene names here are mouse names. Read sequence stops 1 residue before the CDR3 end, and the germline J gene provides the missing end. The J gene is TRBJ1-2, the V gene TRBV31; no clear D. The V end lost 0 bases, the J end lost 0 bases, and 5 bases lay between the germline ends. The CDR3 is 13 amino acids. Germline loops: CDR1 GKSSPN, CDR2 SITVG. Incomplete CDR3 DNA: TGTGCCTGGAGTCTAACAACAAACTCCGACTACACC. The encoded protein is CAWSLTTNSDYT. The whole CDR3 is CAWSLTTNSDYTF.

On this clone: The genes are named according to mouse. Read sequence stops 1 residue before the CDR3 end, and the germline J gene provides the missing end. The J gene is TRBJ1-6, the V gene TRBV19; D perhaps matches TRBD1 (6 bases). TRBJ1-6 is placed among ORFs of uncertain function. There are 16 residues in the CDR3. Deletions cut 1 base from V and 0 bases from J, with 8 bases between. Germline V lookup: CDR1 FNHDT, CDR2 SITEND (reference sequence). CDR3 residues: CASSIRGNSYNSPLYF. Partial CDR3 DNA: TGTGCCAGCAGTATAAGGGGGAATTCCTATAATTCGCCCCTCTAC.

This clone was seen more than once but under ten times. Germline and genes: mouse. From the germline J gene comes the end of the CDR3, since the read stops 1 residue before it. V usage is TRBV5 and J usage is TRBJ2-7; D call uncertain. Trimming stripped 1 base from V and 3 bases from J, with 7 bases between. The CDR3 contains 13 residues. The V gene's germline CDR1 is LGHNA and CDR2 YNLKQL (reference sequence). The CDR3 region is CASSQVLIYEQYF. The sequenced part of the CDR3 DNA is TGTGCCAGCAGCCAAGTCCTCATCTATGAACAGTAC.

As to this clone: All gene names here are mouse names. Read coverage stops 1 residue before the CDR3 terminus; the germline J gene supplies the remainder. The chain has TRBV5 and TRBJ1-6, with 10 bases fitting TRBD1. TRBJ1-6 is sorted into the ORF group, with uncertain function. This CDR3 has 16 amino acids. Germline trimming cut 4 bases from V and 3 bases from J; bases unmatched to any gene: 3. Germline CDR1 LGHNA, CDR2 YNLKQL (reference sequence). The CDR3 DNA, read in part, is TGTGCCAGCAGCCCCGGGACAGGGGTCTATAATTCGCCCCTCTAC. This sequence encodes CASSPGTGVYNSPLY. The whole CDR3 reads CASSPGTGVYNSPLYF.

With respect to this clone: Gene and germline names: mouse. The sequenced fragment ends 1 residue before the CDR3 boundary, so the rest is inferred from the germline J gene. The chain recombines TRBV13-1 with TRBJ2-4, with D hard to call. Trimming removed 0 bases at V and 5 bases at J, with 7 bases between. The germline gives CDR1 NSHNY, CDR2 SYGAGN. The CDR3 loop spans 13 amino acids. The sequenced part of the CDR3 DNA is TGTGCCAGCAGTGATGCGGCAGCAAACACCTTGTAC. Protein product: CASSDAAANTLY. The CDR3 as a whole reads CASSDAAANTLYF.

In its sample, this clone was seen a few times. Genes and germline come from the mouse. Coverage ceases 1 residue before the CDR3 finishes, and the germline J gene fills in the end. The chain is built from TRBV31 and TRBJ1-3; D may be TRBD1 (5 bases). The V and J ends lost 3 bases and 0 bases respectively, with 6 bases between them. The CDR3 covers 13 residues. CDR1 GKSSPN and CDR2 SITVG come from the germline V gene. CDR3 DNA (partial): TGTGCCTGGAGCGGGACTTCTGGAAATACGCTCTAT. As protein: CAWSGTSGNTLY. The whole CDR3 region reads CAWSGTSGNTLYF. The variable domain in full, with the rest retrieved from reference TRBV31 and TRBJ1-3, is AQTIHQWPVAEIKAVGSPLSLGCTIKGKSSPNLYWYWQATGGTLQQLFYSITVGQVESVVQLNLSASRPKDDQFILSTEKLLLSHSGFYLCAWSGTSGNTLYFGEGSRLIVV.

As for this clone: These gene names are mouse names. The read stops 1 residue short of the end of the CDR3; the missing end is completed from the germline J gene. The chain is built from TRBV1 and TRBJ2-1, with D perhaps TRBD1 or TRBD2 (5 bases each). V gave up 0 bases and J gave up 7 bases, with 10 bases separating them. This CDR3 has 14 residues. CDR1 is NSQYPW and CDR2 is LRSPGD in the germline V gene (reference sequence). The DNA read from the CDR3 is TGCACCTGCAGTGCAGATGTGGGGCGAGCTGAGCAGTTC. This encodes CTCSADVGRAEQF. From start to end, the CDR3 is CTCSADVGRAEQFF.

In the case of this clone: Mouse gene names apply. The CDR3 end falls 1 residue outside the read, so it is completed with the germline J gene. J is TRBJ1-6 and V is TRBV19, with unresolved D. TRBJ1-6 is classed as an ORF, of uncertain function. The CDR3 is made up of 12 amino acids. CDR1 FNHDT and CDR2 SITEND come from the germline V gene (reference sequence). Trimming took off 5 bases at V and 4 bases at J, with 4 bases between the two ends. CDR3 in amino acids: CASRTYNSPLYF. CDR3 bases read: TGTGCCAGCAGGACATATAATTCGCCCCTCTAC.

On this clone itself: Genes here carry mouse names. The read ends 1 residue shy of where the CDR3 ends; the end is completed using the germline J gene. This rearrangement joins TRBV30 to TRBJ2-7; 8 nucleotides line up with TRBD2. Germline V gives CDR1 SQVVS, CDR2 ANEGSEA. Trimming at V came to 2 bases and at J to 4 bases, leaving 4 bases not matched to a gene. The CDR3 runs to 13 residues. CDR3 DNA, as far as it was read: TGTAGTTCTAGAAATCACTGGGGGTATGAACAGTAC. This sequence encodes CSSRNHWGYEQY. The full CDR3 reads CSSRNHWGYEQYF. Full variable domain (missing parts from reference TRBV30 and TRBJ2-7): SVLLYQKPNRDICQSGTSLKIQCVADSQVVSMFWYQQFQEQSLMLMATANEGSEATYESGFTKDKFPISRPNLTFSTLTVNNARPGDSSIYFCSSRNHWGYEQYFGPGTRLTVL.

A note on this clone: Gene names are mouse gene names. The CDR3: CASSESDNSPLYF. The covered CDR3 bases are TGTGCCAGCAGTGAGTCAGATAATTCGCCCCTCTAC. The V and J genes are TRBV13-1 and TRBJ1-6; D is unclear. The CDR3 end falls 1 residue outside the read, so it is completed with the germline J gene. TRBJ1-6 is designated an ORF whose function remains uncertain. Deletions cut 2 bases from V and 5 bases from J, with 5 bases between. The CDR3 covers 13 residues. Germline V gives CDR1 NSHNY, CDR2 SYGAGN.

There are a few counts of this clone. Gene names are mouse gene names. The observed sequence ends 1 residue before the CDR3 terminus, with the missing tail filled in from the germline J gene. The chain joins TRBV13-3 to TRBJ2-7; tentatively, D is TRBD1 or TRBD2 (6 bases each). Per germline, CDR1 NNHDY and CDR2 SYVADS. V was trimmed by 0 bases and J by 4 bases, leaving 11 bases between them. The CDR3 runs 14 residues. The CDR3 reads CASSDARGVYEQYF. CDR3 DNA (partial): TGTGCCAGCAGTGATGCAAGGGGGGTTTATGAACAGTAC.

This clone was detected only a few times. Here the gene names and germline are mouse. The read ends 1 residue before the CDR3 terminus; that terminus is restored from the germline J gene. The chain carries TRBV20 and TRBJ1-2, with D maybe TRBD1 (6 bases). V lost 4 bases, J lost 4 bases, and 10 bases lay in between. Germline loops: CDR1 GFQATS, CDR2 STVNSAI. This CDR3 region has 12 residues. The CDR3: CGAKQGTSDYTF. The covered CDR3 bases are TGTGGTGCTAAACAGGGAACCTCCGACTACACC.

In regard to this clone: Here the gene names and germline are mouse. The read stops 1 residue short of the end of the CDR3; the missing end is completed from the germline J gene. The genes are TRBV4 and TRBJ2-1; tentative D call: TRBD1 (6 bases). The CDR3 length is 13 residues. Trimming cost V 3 bases and J 7 bases, with 10 bases left between them. The germline V gene has CDR1 LGHDT and CDR2 YNNKQL (reference sequence). The covered CDR3 bases are TGTGCCAGCAGCTACAGGGGAGGAGCTGAGCAGTTC. Its translation is CASSYRGGAEQF. The whole CDR3 sequence is CASSYRGGAEQFF.